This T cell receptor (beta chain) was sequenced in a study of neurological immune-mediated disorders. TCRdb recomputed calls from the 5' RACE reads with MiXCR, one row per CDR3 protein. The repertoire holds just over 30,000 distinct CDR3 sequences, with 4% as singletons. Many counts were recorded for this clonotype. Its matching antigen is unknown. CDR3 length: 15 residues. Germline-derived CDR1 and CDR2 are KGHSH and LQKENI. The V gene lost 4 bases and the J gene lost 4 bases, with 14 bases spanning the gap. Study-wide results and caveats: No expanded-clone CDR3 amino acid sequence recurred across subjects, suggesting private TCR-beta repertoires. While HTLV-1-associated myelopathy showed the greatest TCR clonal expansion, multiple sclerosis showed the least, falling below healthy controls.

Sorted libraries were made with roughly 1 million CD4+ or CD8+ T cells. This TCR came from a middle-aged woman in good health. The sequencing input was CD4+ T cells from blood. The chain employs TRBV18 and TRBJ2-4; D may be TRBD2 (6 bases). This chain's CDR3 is CASSHSGLTKNIQYF. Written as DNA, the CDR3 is TGTGCCAGCTCACATAGCGGCTTAACGAAAAACATTCAGTACTTC.